The clone carrying this TCR beta chain was recorded many times. Its matching antigen is unknown. Trimming cost V 4 bases and J 4 bases; bases outside gene matches: 8. Germline lookup yields CDR1 SQVTM and CDR2 ANQGSEA. The CDR3 is 14 amino acids. The authors prepared the TCRbeta library with unique molecular identifiers. In TCRdb, the PCR reads were re-called with MiXCR into one record per CDR3 protein. The sample lists 150,000 to 250,000 distinct CDR3 sequences; 6.3% were seen once. These data originate in a study of T-cell reconstitution after alpha-beta-depleted transplantation in children. Points from the study as a whole: It was newly produced T cells that mostly accounted for T-cell counts and diversity one year after transplant.

The sequencing used PBMCs, collected before TCRalphabeta/CD19-depleted stem cell transplant. This clonotype was obtained from a girl in the first two years of life with combined immunodeficiency, due to receive a stem cell transplant. The rearrangement joins TRBV29-1 to TRBJ2-5; the match to TRBD2 covers 8 bases. The CDR3 region has the DNA TGCAGCGTTGTCCCGGGACTAGGCCCAGAGACCCAGTACTTC. It is translated as CSVVPGLGPETQYF.